These T cell receptor beta chains were read from a single sample in a study of vaccination effects on CD4 cells after COVID-19. No antigen has been identified for these receptors. Sequencing was performed with immunoSEQ multiplex PCR; in TCRdb, only in-frame clones are kept and a portion is missing. The sample holds under 40,000 clones, almost 85% seen once. Material: CD4+ T cells from PBMCs cultured with HCoV-NL63 spike peptides, obtained after COVID-19 vaccination. Receptors originate from a human donor who received a COVID-19 vaccine. Some clones in this sample may be carry-over from other donors' samples. CDR3s include the opening cysteine and the closing phenylalanine or tryptophan. D genes are given only for firm matches. Clone size is not always given. Where it is, it says once, few, many or a class for expanded clones.

v_gene	len	abundance	d_gene	j_gene	CDR3aa	CDR3nt
TRBV18	15	.	.	TRBJ2-3	CASSGRQDYTDTQYF	TGTGCCAGCTCAGGTAGACAGGACTACACAGATACGCAGTATTTT
TRBV10-2	14	.	.	TRBJ1-6	CASSDGEMDSPLHF	TGCGCCAGCAGTGACGGGGAAATGGATTCACCCCTCCACTTT
TRBV29-1	11	once	.	TRBJ1-2	CSDVGADGYTF	TGCAGCGATGTGGGCGCGGATGGCTACACCTTC
TRBV5-1	14	.	.	TRBJ2-1	CASSISPGGNEQFF	TGCGCCAGCAGCATTTCCCCCGGGGGCAATGAGCAGTTCTTC
TRBV14	14	few	.	TRBJ1-1	CASSRPGMNTEAFF	TGTGCCAGCAGCCGTCCGGGGATGAACACTGAAGCTTTCTTT
TRBV5-1	15	.	TRBD1	TRBJ2-2	CASSFDRVNTGELFF	TGCGCCAGCAGCTTCGACAGGGTCAACACCGGGGAGCTGTTTTTT
TRBV4-3	16	.	.	TRBJ2-2	CASSQETGQNTGELFF	TGCGCCAGCAGCCAAGAGACAGGTCAGAACACCGGGGAGCTGTTTTTT
TRBV5-6	15	.	TRBD2	TRBJ2-1	CASSFGGSSYNEQFF	TGTGCCAGCAGCTTCGGGGGGAGCTCCTACAATGAGCAGTTCTTC
TRBV5-4	18	few	.	TRBJ1-6	CASSSERSSDRLNSPLHF	TGTGCCAGCAGCTCTGAAAGATCGTCAGACAGGCTTAATTCACCCCTCCACTTT
TRBV5-1	14	.	.	TRBJ2-5	CASSSGQQLETQYF	TGCGCCAGCAGCTCTGGACAGCAATTAGAGACCCAGTACTTC
TRBV24-1	17	once	.	TRBJ2-3	CATSARRAGPGTDTQYF	TGTGCCACCAGTGCCCGGAGGGCGGGTCCGGGCACAGATACGCAGTATTTT
TRBV19	14	few	TRBD1	TRBJ1-1	CASRKTGVNTEAFF	TGTGCCAGTAGAAAGACAGGGGTTAACACTGAAGCTTTCTTT
TRBV7-9	19	.	TRBD1	TRBJ2-2	CASSYRGTGALGDTGELFF	TGTGCCAGCAGCTACCGTGGGACAGGGGCCCTTGGGGACACCGGGGAGCTGTTTTTT
TRBV28	12	.	.	TRBJ1-1	CASHGQRNEAFF	TGTGCCAGCCACGGTCAACGAAATGAAGCTTTCTTT
TRBV5-1	14	.	.	TRBJ2-3	CASSLWTFTDTQYF	TGCGCCAGCAGCCTATGGACATTCACAGATACGCAGTATTTT
TRBV10-3	16	.	.	TRBJ2-2	CAIRGKGTVNTGELFF	TGTGCCATCAGAGGAAAAGGGACCGTAAACACCGGGGAGCTGTTTTTT
TRBV18	15	.	TRBD1	TRBJ1-2	CASSLDRAPTYGYTF	TGTGCCAGCTCACTAGACAGGGCCCCTACCTATGGCTACACCTTC
TRBV11-2	12	.	.	TRBJ2-3	CASTPAGDTQYF	TGTGCCAGCACCCCCGCGGGAGATACGCAGTATTTT
TRBV7-2	16	.	TRBD2	TRBJ2-5	CASSSRASGAQETQYF	TGTGCCAGCAGCTCGAGGGCTAGCGGAGCCCAAGAGACCCAGTACTTC
TRBV5-1	16	once	.	TRBJ2-5	CASSLDGLLYQETQYF	TGCGCCAGCAGCTTGGATGGGCTTTTATACCAAGAGACCCAGTACTTC
TRBV5-6	15	.	.	TRBJ1-3	CASSLPGVPGNTIYF	TGTGCCAGCAGTCTTCCGGGGGTGCCCGGAAACACCATATATTTT
TRBV5-5	16	.	.	TRBJ1-4	CASSLPTGTENEKLFF	TGTGCCAGCAGCTTGCCCACAGGGACGGAGAATGAAAAACTGTTTTTT
TRBV10-3	13	.	TRBD1	TRBJ1-2	CAVSGQGVYGYTF	TGTGCCGTCTCGGGACAGGGAGTCTATGGCTACACCTTC
TRBV5-5	15	.	.	TRBJ1-4	CASSRHRLPDEKLFF	TGTGCCAGCAGCCGGCACAGGCTTCCCGATGAAAAACTGTTTTTT
TRBV25-1	14	.	.	TRBJ1-1	CASSNPPPGTEAFF	TGTGCCAGCAGCAACCCCCCCCCGGGCACTGAAGCTTTCTTT
TRBV10-2	11	.	.	TRBJ1-2	CASARSEGYTF	TGCGCCAGCGCCAGGTCGGAGGGCTACACCTTC
TRBV5-4	14	.	.	TRBJ1-1	CASSPSYGNTEAFF	TGTGCCAGCAGCCCGTCCTACGGGAACACTGAAGCTTTCTTT
TRBV9	11	.	.	TRBJ2-3	CASSATGTQYF	TGTGCCAGCAGCGCGACGGGTACGCAGTATTTT
TRBV19	14	.	.	TRBJ1-1	CASKGDPMNTEAFF	TGTGCCAGTAAGGGGGACCCTATGAACACTGAAGCTTTCTTT
TRBV5-1	15	.	.	TRBJ1-1	CASSPDSGVNTEAFF	TGCGCCAGCAGCCCGGATTCAGGGGTGAACACTGAAGCTTTCTTT
TRBV6-4	17	.	TRBD2	TRBJ2-2	CASSPSGGRPNTGELFF	TGTGCCAGCAGTCCGAGCGGGGGAAGGCCGAACACCGGGGAGCTGTTTTTT
TRBV24-1	13	.	TRBD1	TRBJ1-1	CATSGTGNTEAFF	TGTGCCACCAGTGGGACAGGGAACACTGAAGCTTTCTTT
TRBV30	14	.	.	TRBJ1-1	CAWMAGTTSTEAFF	TGTGCCTGGATGGCCGGGACCACGTCCACTGAAGCTTTCTTT
TRBV5-4	11	.	.	TRBJ2-1	CASSVDNEQFF	TGTGCCAGCAGCGTAGACAATGAGCAGTTCTTC
TRBV7-2	13	.	.	TRBJ2-5	CASSLIGRETQYF	TGTGCCAGCAGCTTGATAGGACGAGAGACCCAGTACTTC
TRBV3-1/TRBV3-2	15	.	.	TRBJ1-1	CASSQDVRVWAEAFF	TGTGCCAGCAGCCAAGATGTCAGGGTGTGGGCTGAAGCTTTCTTT
TRBV2	12	.	.	TRBJ1-2	CASSETGYGYTF	TGTGCCAGCAGTGAAACGGGCTATGGCTACACCTTC
TRBV5-1	14	few	TRBD1	TRBJ2-1	CASSSGTDNNEQFF	TGCGCCAGCAGTTCCGGGACAGACAACAATGAGCAGTTCTTC
TRBV5-1	16	.	TRBD2	TRBJ2-5	CASSLGAGDYQETQYF	TGCGCCAGCAGCTTGGGGGCGGGGGATTACCAAGAGACCCAGTACTTC
TRBV27	13	.	.	TRBJ2-3	CASSFGRRDTQYF	TGTGCCAGCAGTTTTGGCAGGAGGGATACGCAGTATTTT